Below, 19 T cell receptor beta chains from the same sample are listed, as sequenced in a study of cytomegalovirus exposure and HLA in healthy donors (dated by TCRdb to 2015 to 2018). Libraries came from the immunoSEQ multiplex PCR assay. A mixture of 60 forward primers for TCR Vbeta segments and 13 reverse primers for TCR Jbeta segments was used in the multiplex PCR. Held by TCRdb, this immuneACCESS table contains in-frame sequences only and omits some clones. Under half of the omission traces to an unresolved V gene where checked; the cause of the rest is unknown. In this sample's table one finds over 200,000 clones. The top ten hold more than 0.75% of the sample. The sequencing sample was made of PBMCs. The source is a woman aged 25 to 39 in good health and CMV-seropositive.

The J gene is TRBJ2-2, the V gene TRBV9; D is undetermined. CDR1 and CDR2 (germline): SGDLS, YYNGEE. The germline V and J ends were trimmed by 0 bases and 0 bases, with 6 bases remaining between them. This CDR3 comprises 15 residues. The CDR3: CASSVGSSNTGELFF. The DNA for the CDR3 is TGTGCCAGCAGCGTAGGCAGTTCGAACACCGGGGAGCTGTTTTTT.

The CDR3 DNA reads TGTGCCAGCAGCTTAGACCCCCTAGCGGCCTACACCGGGGAGCTGTTTTTT. This sequence encodes CASSLDPLAAYTGELFF. The chain uses TRBV7-6 and TRBJ2-2; 7 bases line up with TRBD2. Losses at the gene ends were 1 base for V and 3 bases for J; bases not matched to a gene: 8. This CDR3 is built from 17 residues. Germline CDR1 is SGHVS and CDR2 is FNYEAQ.

V is TRBV29-1 and J is TRBJ2-5; 9 bases are shared with TRBD1. The junction had 5 bases not matched to a gene; V was cut back by 7 bases and J by 5 bases. The CDR3 consists of 12 residues. Germline values: CDR1 SQVTM, CDR2 ANQGSEA. The DNA of the CDR3 is TGCAGCGCTGGGGACAGGGACGAGACCCAGTACTTC. Its translation: CSAGDRDETQYF.

This sequence joins TRBV2 and TRBJ2-3; the D gene is possibly TRBD2 (5 bases). Per the germline V gene, CDR1 is SNHLY and CDR2 is FYNNEI. CDR3 length: 16 residues. V shed 5 bases and J shed 2 bases, with 17 bases lying between them. CDR3 coding DNA: TGTGCCAGCAGTCCCATGAGGGCACACCACACAGATACGCAGTATTTT. Its protein is CASSPMRAHHTDTQYF.

CDR3 amino acids: CASSLSVSGNTIYF. CDR3 DNA sequence: TGCGCCAGCAGCTTATCCGTCTCTGGAAACACCATATATTTT. The chain links TRBV5-1 to TRBJ1-3; D is ambiguous. The CDR3 contains 14 residues. Trimming removed 2 bases from V and 0 bases from J, with 6 bases in between. The germline gives CDR1 SGHRS, CDR2 YFSETQ. Combining the CDR3 with reference TRBV5-1 and TRBJ1-3 gives the whole variable domain KAGVTQTPRYLIKTRGQQVTLSCSPISGHRSVSWYQQTPGQGLQFLFEYFSETQRNKGNFPGRFSGRQFSNSRSEMNVSTLELGDSALYLCASSLSVSGNTIYFGEGSWLTVV.

The chain recombines TRBV7-6 with TRBJ1-1; 7 nucleotides line up with TRBD1. Trimming removed 4 bases from V and 2 bases from J; junction bases left unmatched: 4. CDR3 size: 14 residues. Germline assignment: CDR1 SGHVS and CDR2 FNYEAQ. The CDR3, as DNA: TGTGCCAGCAGCTCCTACAGGGGCAACACTGAAGCTTTCTTT. This translates into CASSSYRGNTEAFF.

The rearrangement uses TRBV13 and TRBJ2-1; a possible D gene is TRBD1 (6 bases). Germline V gene data show CDR1 as PRHDT and CDR2 as FYEKMQ (reference sequence). CDR3 length: 16 amino acids. V lost 5 bases, J lost 4 bases, and 18 bases lay in between. DNA for the CDR3: TGTGCCAGCAGCCAAAGAACAGGGAAGGGTTACAATGAGCAGTTCTTC. This codes for CASSQRTGKGYNEQFF.

The chain joins TRBV2 to TRBJ2-1; a possible D gene is TRBD2 (6 bases). Trimming removed 11 bases from V and 8 bases from J, with 16 bases in between. This CDR3 has 12 amino acids. Germline CDR1 SNHLY, CDR2 FYNNEI. CDR3 sequence: CAVRDSSHEQFF. For the CDR3, the DNA is TGTGCCGTCCGGGACTCCTCGCATGAGCAGTTCTTC.

The chain joins TRBV18 to TRBJ1-2, with 8 bases aligning to TRBD1. CDR1 and CDR2 from the germline V gene are KGHSH and LQKENI. V gave up 1 base and J gave up 8 bases; unmatched junction bases: 6. This CDR3 is built from 14 residues. DNA of the CDR3: TGTGCCAGCTCACCACGGGCAGGGGGCGACGGCTACACCTTC. Protein sequence: CASSPRAGGDGYTF.

The rearrangement links TRBV7-9 to TRBJ1-2; D gene unclear. Trimming removed 8 bases from V and 3 bases from J, with 10 bases in between. Germline V lookup: CDR1 SEHNR, CDR2 FQNEAQ (reference sequence). The CDR3 is 12 residues long. The CDR3 spells CASVVSDYGYTF. CDR3 DNA: TGTGCCAGCGTGGTATCGGACTATGGCTACACCTTC.

V is TRBV11-2 and J is TRBJ1-2; D is ambiguous. Germline assignment: CDR1 SGHAT and CDR2 FQNNGV. Trimming pared 4 bases from V and 11 bases from J, leaving 14 bases between. The CDR3 is 12 amino acids. DNA of the CDR3: TGTGCCAGCAGCTCCGGTTCCTCGGGTTACACCTTC. Its protein is CASSSGSSGYTF.

The rearrangement uses TRBV28 and TRBJ1-4, with D perhaps TRBD1 (5 bases). This CDR3 is 14 amino acids long. Germline V gene data show CDR1 as MDHEN and CDR2 as SYDVKM. V lost 5 bases and J 5 bases, leaving 12 bases between the germline ends. CDR3 DNA sequence: TGTGCCAGCAGTCCGGTGGACAAGAATGAAAAACTGTTTTTT. Amino acid sequence: CASSPVDKNEKLFF.

This chain connects TRBV29-1 to TRBJ2-1, with TRBD2 matching over 12 bases. The CDR3 runs 14 residues. Trimming at V came to 7 bases and at J to 6 bases, leaving 7 bases not matched to a gene. The V gene's germline CDR1 is SQVTM and CDR2 ANQGSEA. The CDR3 is CSATRTSGVNEQFF. CDR3 DNA sequence: TGCAGCGCGACCCGGACTAGCGGGGTCAATGAGCAGTTCTTC.

For the CDR3, the DNA is TGTGCCAGCAGACGACCAGGGGTAGCCAAAAACATTCAGTACTTC. Translation: CASRRPGVAKNIQYF. The chain couples TRBV11-2 to TRBJ2-4; D may be TRBD1 (6 bases). CDR3 length: 15 amino acids. V was shortened by 6 bases and J by 0 bases, with 12 bases between the two germline ends. The V gene's germline CDR1 is SGHAT and CDR2 FQNNGV.

The chain couples TRBV28 to TRBJ2-3, with a possible D match to TRBD1 (5 bases). The CDR3 is 18 amino acids. Between the trimmed V and J ends, which lost 6 bases and 5 bases, there was a span of 27 bases. CDR1 is MDHEN and CDR2 is SYDVKM in the germline V gene. The CDR3 protein is CASSRPLTGVVFQDTQYF. The DNA for the CDR3 is TGTGCCAGCAGCAGACCATTAACAGGAGTAGTTTTTCAAGATACGCAGTATTTT.

V usage is TRBV6-5 and J usage is TRBJ1-4, with TRBD1 matching 8 bases. Germline V gene lookup returns CDR1 MNHEY and CDR2 SVGAGI. The CDR3 has 15 residues. V shed 2 bases, J shed 8 bases, and the junction held 7 bases outside the gene matches. The CDR3 is CASSYATGAGEKLFF. CDR3 in DNA: TGTGCCAGCAGTTACGCGACAGGGGCTGGGGAAAAACTGTTTTTT.

This rearrangement joins TRBV7-7 to TRBJ2-7; TRBD1 agrees at 7 bases. The J segment lost 4 bases and the V segment lost 1 base, leaving 7 bases of the junction unmatched. Germline lookup yields CDR1 SSHAT and CDR2 FNYEAQ (reference sequence). This CDR3 contains 15 residues. The CDR3 reads CASSLEGGRGYEQYF. CDR3 nucleotide sequence: TGTGCCAGCAGCTTAGAAGGCGGCAGGGGGTACGAGCAGTACTTC. The variable domain in full, with the rest retrieved from reference TRBV7-7 and TRBJ2-7, is GAGVSQSPRYKVTKRGQDVTLRCDPISSHATLYWYQQALGQGPEFLTYFNYEAQPDKSGLPSDRFSAERPEGSISTLTIQRTEQRDSAMYRCASSLEGGRGYEQYFGPGTRLTVT.

The rearrangement uses TRBV4-1 and TRBJ1-2; 9 bases are shared with TRBD1. Germline V lookup: CDR1 MGHRA, CDR2 YSYEKL. After removal of 4 bases from V and 12 bases from J, the junction contained 15 bases not matched to a gene. There are 15 residues in the CDR3. The CDR3 protein is CASSPVGTGKDVDTF. The CDR3 DNA reads as TGCGCCAGCAGCCCAGTCGGGACAGGGAAAGATGTGGACACCTTC.

The chain links TRBV13 to TRBJ1-5, with TRBD1 identical over 9 bases. The CDR3 runs to 14 residues. Germline CDR1 is PRHDT and CDR2 is FYEKMQ (reference sequence). Trimming cost V 5 bases and J 7 bases; bases outside gene matches: 6. CDR3 DNA sequence: TGTGCCAGCAGCCCGGGGACAGGGCGCCAGCCCCAGCATTTT. It codes for CASSPGTGRQPQHF. Full variable domain (missing parts from reference TRBV13 and TRBJ1-5): AAGVIQSPRHLIKEKRETATLKCYPIPRHDTVYWYQQGPGQDPQFLISFYEKMQSDKGSIPDRFSAQQFSDYHSELNMSSLELGDSALYFCASSPGTGRQPQHFGDGTRLSIL.